The rows below give T cell receptor beta chains drawn from one sample of a study of blood T cell repertoires in COVID-19. Measured with immunoSEQ multiplex PCR; TCRdb has only the in-frame clones, and not every one. This sample has about 130,000 clones; about 70% occur once, and the top ten carry 1.5% to 2%. The sample comprised peripheral blood. Source of these receptors: a woman aged 70-85 years with acute or convalescent COVID-19. CDR3s include the opening cysteine and the closing phenylalanine or tryptophan. D genes are given only for firm matches. Clone size is stated in some rows and not others, as once, few, many or a class when expanded.

j_call | clone_size | d_call | v_call | cdr3_aa | cdr3_nt
TRBJ2-3 | few | - | TRBV5-1 | CASSLGGSTDTQYF | TGCGCCAGCAGCTTGGGCGGAAGCACAGATACGCAGTATTTT
TRBJ2-5 | few | - | TRBV2 | CASSRGARETQYF | TGTGCCAGCAGCCGGGGGGCCCGGGAGACCCAGTACTTC
TRBJ2-2 | - | - | TRBV5-1 | CASSNSRTPNTGELFF | TGCGCCAGCAGCAATTCCAGGACACCGAACACCGGGGAGCTGTTTTTT
TRBJ2-3 | - | - | TRBV19 | CASSTVREGTDTQYF | TGTGCCAGTAGTACTGTCAGGGAAGGGACAGATACGCAGTATTTT
TRBJ1-3 | few | - | TRBV6-2/TRBV6-3 | CASSYPTALLSGNTIYF | TGTGCCAGCAGCTATCCGACAGCTTTACTCTCTGGAAACACCATATATTTT
TRBJ1-2 | - | - | TRBV29-1 | CSVEENGLGARGGYTF | TGCAGCGTTGAAGAAAATGGTTTAGGGGCGCGGGGTGGCTACACCTTC
TRBJ2-3 | few | TRBD1 | TRBV15 | CATAGQGISADTQYF | TGTGCCACAGCCGGACAGGGGATTTCTGCAGATACGCAGTATTTT
TRBJ2-7 | many | - | TRBV5-1 | CASSLAQRGALSYEQYF | TGCGCCAGCAGCTTGGCCCAGCGCGGGGCGCTTTCCTACGAGCAGTACTTC
TRBJ2-3 | many | TRBD2 | TRBV25-1 | CASSEFGLAGRSTDTQYF | TGTGCCAGCAGTGAATTCGGACTAGCGGGACGGAGCACAGATACGCAGTATTTT
TRBJ1-1 | - | TRBD1 | TRBV7-2 | CASSPRQGAQTEAFF | TGTGCCAGCAGCCCCCGACAGGGGGCGCAGACTGAAGCTTTCTTT